The 27 T cell receptor beta chains below come from one sample, sequenced in a study of T cell responses to AZD1222 COVID-19 vaccine. Measured with immunoSEQ multiplex PCR; TCRdb has only the in-frame clones, and not every one. The sample has about 150,000 clones, 93% seen once; the top ten hold roughly 9%. The sample was peripheral blood, taken on day 0 of AZD1222 vaccination. Source of these receptors: an adult in good health.

This clone was detected only once. The chain has TRBV24-1 and TRBJ2-2, with D perhaps TRBD2 (7 bases). CDR3 length: 16 residues. Germline V gene data show CDR1 as KGHDR and CDR2 as SFDVKD. V gave up 5 bases and J gave up 4 bases, with 16 bases separating them. The CDR3 here is CATSGLGGAGTGELFF. The CDR3 region has the DNA TGTGCCACCAGTGGATTAGGGGGGGCTGGCACCGGGGAGCTGTTTTTT.

The chain combines TRBV7-2 with TRBJ1-4; tentative D call: TRBD1 (6 bases). CDR3 length: 16 amino acids. Trimming left V 8 bases short and J 2 bases short, with 18 bases between. Germline V gene lookup returns CDR1 SGHTA and CDR2 FQGNSA. CDR3 DNA: TGTGCCAGCGGGGAGGGGGAGGTGGGGACTAATGAAAAACTGTTTTTT. This sequence encodes CASGEGEVGTNEKLFF.

The chain recombines TRBV18 with TRBJ1-6; D call uncertain. Trimming left V 2 bases short and J 5 bases short, with 7 bases between. The CDR3 length is 14 residues. Germline lookup yields CDR1 KGHSH and CDR2 LQKENI. The CDR3 sequence is CASSPDGDNSPLHF. The CDR3, as DNA: TGTGCCAGCTCACCAGACGGAGATAATTCACCCCTCCACTTT.

This clone was found once. The chain joins TRBV5-5 to TRBJ1-1; D remains unclear. V was trimmed by 6 bases and J by 4 bases, leaving 19 bases between them. Germline V gene lookup returns CDR1 SGHKS and CDR2 YYEKEE (reference sequence). The CDR3 runs to 15 residues. CDR3 sequence: CASTPTELRGTEAFF. The DNA of the CDR3 is TGTGCCAGCACCCCAACTGAACTTCGCGGCACTGAAGCTTTCTTT.

The chain employs TRBV28 and TRBJ2-7; TRBD1 might be the D (5 bases). V was pared by 6 bases and J by 0 bases, with 12 bases between. This CDR3 spans 14 amino acids. Germline CDR1 MDHEN, CDR2 SYDVKM. DNA for the CDR3: TGTGCCAGCAGCCACCAGGGAAACTCCTACGAGCAGTACTTC. Translation: CASSHQGNSYEQYF.

J is TRBJ2-1 and V is TRBV11-2; 7 nucleotides align to TRBD2. Per germline, CDR1 SGHAT and CDR2 FQNNGV. After removal of 5 bases from V and 3 bases from J, the junction contained 16 bases not matched to a gene. There are 18 residues in the CDR3. The CDR3 region has the DNA TGTGCCAGCAGCGCCGCCTACCGCACCCGGGACTACTACAATGAGCAGTTCTTC. Translation gives CASSAAYRTRDYYNEQFF. Drawing the rest from reference TRBV11-2 and TRBJ2-1, the complete variable domain is EAGVAQSPRYKIIEKRQSVAFWCNPISGHATLYWYQQILGQGPKLLIQFQNNGVVDDSQLPKDRFSAERLKGVDSTLKIQPAKLEDSAVYLCASSAAYRTRDYYNEQFFGPGTRLTVL.

The CDR3 loop reads CASSPGGTPETQYF. The CDR3 nucleotides are TGTGCCAGCAGTCCAGGAGGGACCCCAGAGACCCAGTACTTC. This chain links TRBV27 with TRBJ2-5; D is perhaps TRBD2 (6 bases). Trimming stripped 5 bases from V and 4 bases from J, with 14 bases between. The CDR3 runs 14 residues. Germline V CDR1 and CDR2: MNHEY, SMNVEV (reference sequence).

V gene TRBV3-1 (or the pseudogene TRBV3-2) combines with J gene TRBJ1-1; D call uncertain. Trimming took off 0 bases at V and 5 bases at J, with 10 bases between the two ends. The CDR3 spans 14 residues. CDR1 is LGHDT and CDR2 is YNNKEL in the germline V gene (reference sequence). Here the CDR3 DNA reads TGTGCCAGCAGCCAAGAGTGGCGGGGAACTGAAGCTTTCTTT. This translates into CASSQEWRGTEAFF.

The chain carries TRBV7-2 and TRBJ1-2; D gene unclear. Germline-derived CDR1 and CDR2 are SGHTA and FQGNSA. The CDR3 loop spans 14 amino acids. Trimming pared 5 bases from V and 1 base from J, leaving 11 bases between. CDR3 protein: CASSLGRINYGYTF. The CDR3 nucleotides are TGTGCCAGCAGCCTGGGAAGGATTAACTATGGCTACACCTTC.

The CDR3 sequence is CASILGGPSNQPQHF. In DNA, the CDR3 is TGTGCCAGCATTCTCGGGGGGCCGAGCAATCAGCCCCAGCATTTT. V and J are TRBV28 and TRBJ1-5; a possible D gene is TRBD1 (6 bases). V gave up 7 bases and J gave up 1 base, with 14 bases separating them. From germline, CDR1 is MDHEN and CDR2 SYDVKM. The CDR3 is 15 amino acids. Complete variable domain (other parts from reference TRBV28 and TRBJ1-5): DVKVTQSSRYLVKRTGEKVFLECVQDMDHENMFWYRQDPGLGLRLIYFSYDVKMKEKGDIPEGYSVSREKKERFSLILESASTNQTSMYLCASILGGPSNQPQHFGDGTRLSIL.

This chain joins TRBV5-1 and TRBJ1-6, with D uncertain. Germline values: CDR1 SGHRS, CDR2 YFSETQ. V was cut by 6 bases and J by 5 bases, with 12 bases left in between. The CDR3 contains 14 residues. The CDR3 loop is CASIISADNSPLHF. DNA for the CDR3: TGCGCCAGCATAATTTCAGCAGATAATTCACCCCTCCACTTT.

The J gene is TRBJ1-1, the V gene TRBV4-1, with D unclear. The germline CDR1 and CDR2 sequences are MGHRA and YSYEKL. The CDR3 extends over 14 amino acids. V was cut by 0 bases and J by 2 bases, with 7 bases left in between. In nucleotides, the CDR3 is TGCGCCAGCAGCCAAGATGGCCTAAACACTGAAGCTTTCTTT. It specifies CASSQDGLNTEAFF.

This clone appeared a single time. The rearrangement uses TRBV5-8 and TRBJ2-7; 11 bases are shared with TRBD1. Germline lookup yields CDR1 SGHTS and CDR2 YDEGEE. The CDR3 loop spans 16 amino acids. The V and J ends lost 4 bases and 3 bases, in that order; junction bases with no gene match: 9. CDR3 bases: TGTGCCAGCAGCCTCGCTCCTGGGACAGGGGGCTACGAGCAGTACTTC. As protein: CASSLAPGTGGYEQYF.

The rearrangement links TRBV3-1 (or the pseudogene TRBV3-2) to TRBJ2-7, with a tentative D call TRBD1 (6 bases). V shed 2 bases and J shed 2 bases, with 13 bases lying between them. Germline CDR1 and CDR2: LGHDT and YNNKEL (reference sequence). The CDR3 loop spans 15 amino acids. Here the CDR3 reads CASSQPGHRAYEQYF. The CDR3 DNA follows: TGTGCCAGCAGCCAACCGGGACACAGAGCCTACGAGCAGTACTTC.

This chain joins TRBV30 and TRBJ1-1, with D perhaps matching TRBD1 (6 bases). V lost 8 bases and J lost 0, with 22 bases in between. This CDR3 spans 16 amino acids. Germline V gene data show CDR1 as GTSNPN and CDR2 as SVGIG (reference sequence). The CDR3 bases are TGTGCCCGGGAGGACCAGGACAGACCAATGAACACTGAAGCTTTCTTT. Translation gives CAREDQDRPMNTEAFF. The whole variable domain, filled in from reference TRBV30 and TRBJ1-1, reads SQTIHQWPATLVQPVGSPLSLECTVEGTSNPNLYWYRQAAGRGLQLLFYSVGIGQISSEVPQNLSASRPQDRQFILSSKKLLLSDSGFYLCAREDQDRPMNTEAFFGQGTRLTVV.

The rearrangement uses TRBV27 and TRBJ1-1, with 12 bases fitting TRBD1. CDR3 size: 14 residues. The V segment lost 3 bases and the J segment 11 bases; nucleotides outside the gene matches: 7. CDR1 and CDR2 (germline): MNHEY, SMNVEV (reference sequence). CDR3 coding DNA: TGTGCCAGCAGTTTGGGGACAGGGGGCTTGGAGGCTTTCTTT. Translating it yields CASSLGTGGLEAFF.

The chain joins TRBV23-1 to TRBJ2-7; D not resolved. TRBV23-1 is labeled an ORF, and its function is uncertain. There are 15 residues in the CDR3. Trimming stripped 2 bases from V and 0 bases from J, with 11 bases between. The chain's CDR3 is CASSQGGLSSYEQYF. Written as DNA, the CDR3 is TGCGCCAGCAGTCAAGGTGGGCTGAGCTCCTACGAGCAGTACTTC.

The chain uses TRBV12-3 or TRBV12-4 and TRBJ1-1; D unresolved. CDR3 length: 13 residues. V lost 6 bases and J lost 7, with 15 bases in between. The CDR3 bases are TGTGCCAGCAGCCCAGGCCGGCTCATTGAAGCTTTCTTT. Its protein product is CASSPGRLIEAFF.

The CDR3 DNA follows: TGTGCCAGCAGCTTAGGAGGGGACCTATATGGCTACACCTTC. It yields the protein CASSLGGDLYGYTF. The chain has TRBV7-2 and TRBJ1-2; TRBD1 might be the D (5 bases). The CDR3 length is 14 residues. Trimming took 1 base from V and 5 from J, leaving 11 bases between them. CDR1 is SGHTA and CDR2 is FQGNSA in the germline V gene.

This clone was seen a handful of times. J is TRBJ1-2 and V is TRBV18, with 7 bases that match TRBD1. The CDR3 consists of 13 residues. Germline loops: CDR1 KGHSH, CDR2 LQKENI. V was clipped by 4 bases and J by 8 bases; unmatched bases: 7. CDR3 loop: CASSLGQVEGYTF. The CDR3 bases are TGTGCCAGCTCACTAGGACAGGTCGAAGGCTACACCTTC. Variable domain in full (rest from reference TRBV18 and TRBJ1-2): NAGVMQNPRHLVRRRGQEARLRCSPMKGHSHVYWYRQLPEEGLKFMVYLQKENIIDESGMPKERFSAEFPKEGPSILRIQQVVRGDSAAYFCASSLGQVEGYTFGSGTRLTVV.

The chain carries TRBV5-6 and TRBJ1-2; D might be TRBD1 (6 bases). In germline, CDR1 is SGHDT, CDR2 YYEEEE. V dropped 4 bases and J dropped 2 bases, with 9 bases sitting between them. The CDR3 covers 13 residues. The CDR3 is CASSPGHNYGYTF. DNA for the CDR3: TGTGCCAGCAGCCCGGGACACAACTATGGCTACACCTTC.

The chain recombines TRBV20-1 with TRBJ2-2, with unresolved D. The V end lost 5 bases, the J end lost 4 bases, and 5 bases lay between the germline ends. This CDR3 has 11 amino acids. Germline loops: CDR1 DFQATT, CDR2 SNEGSKA (reference sequence). Here the CDR3 reads CSASATGELFF. CDR3 nucleotides: TGCAGTGCTTCAGCCACCGGGGAGCTGTTTTTT.

V is TRBV6-2 or TRBV6-3 and J is TRBJ2-7, with 8 nucleotides matching TRBD1. The CDR3 runs to 15 residues. Losses at the gene ends were 1 base for V and 1 base for J; bases not matched to a gene: 3. Germline CDR1 and CDR2: MNHEY and SVGEGT. The CDR3 bases are TGTGCCAGCAGTTACTACCGGGACAGGTCCTACGAGCAGTACTTC. This translates into CASSYYRDRSYEQYF.

The V and J genes are TRBV10-3 and TRBJ2-4; D possibly uses TRBD1 or TRBD2 (6 bases each). Trimming took 4 bases from V and 0 from J, leaving 19 bases between them. Per germline, CDR1 ENHRY and CDR2 SYGVKD. The CDR3 sequence is 18 residues long. DNA for the CDR3: TGTGCCATCAGTGGAGGGGACGAGGGGGAGGTAGCCAAAAACATTCAGTACTTC. Protein sequence: CAISGGDEGEVAKNIQYF.

The gene calls are TRBV4-1 and TRBJ1-2, with no clear D. The CDR3 sequence is 14 residues long. V shed 0 bases and J shed 4 bases, with 9 bases lying between them. Per germline, CDR1 MGHRA and CDR2 YSYEKL. For the CDR3, the DNA is TGCGCCAGCAGCCAAGATCGGGGTCCCTATGGCTACACCTTC. It translates to CASSQDRGPYGYTF.

The rearrangement joins TRBV5-4 to TRBJ1-1; weak D call: TRBD1 (6 bases). Germline V gene lookup returns CDR1 SGHNT and CDR2 YYREEE (reference sequence). Trimming pared 3 bases from V and 5 bases from J, leaving 8 bases between. The CDR3 length is 12 residues. CDR3 loop: CASSWDKTEAFF. The CDR3 DNA is TGTGCCAGCAGCTGGGACAAAACTGAAGCTTTCTTT.

This chain uses TRBV10-3 with TRBJ2-7; 8 nucleotides align to TRBD2. CDR3 length: 14 residues. Germline V lookup: CDR1 ENHRY, CDR2 SYGVKD. Trimming took 4 bases from V and 4 from J; bases not matched to a gene: 6. The CDR3 sequence is CAISGLAGSYEQYF. CDR3 bases: TGTGCCATCAGTGGTTTAGCGGGGTCTTACGAGCAGTACTTC.